This TCR beta chain was retrieved from a study of blood T cell repertoires in COVID-19 (dated by TCRdb to between 2020 and 2021). Notes on the research overall: The collaborator samples originated in the United States, Italy and Spain and spanned the acute and convalescent phases of COVID-19. A freely available public database, intended as a resource for researchers studying the immune response to SARS-CoV-2, is where the repertoires were released. The samples were drawn from two sources: the first 160 participants of the ongoing ImmuneRACE study, and about 1,300 subjects contributed by 6 global collaborators. Subjects who had been exposed to COVID-19, were actively infected with it, or had recovered from it provided the deeply sampled blood TCRbeta repertoires that made up the dataset. Where available, HLA class I and class II types were obtained from metadata supplied by the sample provider rather than from assay-based typing. The material from the prospective study consisted of cDNA or gDNA derived from T cells, B-cell-depleted T cells, or PBMCs. Sample metadata almost always included a de-identified subject ID, COVID-19 status, age in years and sex.

CDR1 and CDR2 are drawn from the germline V gene: SGHTS, YDEGEE. Spanning cysteine to phenylalanine, the CDR3 consists of 16 amino acids. Only the CDR3 region is kept as DNA, spanning 48 bases read in frame from base 1. V sheds 2 bases and J sheds 0 bases, leaving 9 bases between their ends. As regards this clone: Its antigen is not yet known. No base-level quality is on record; no much larger clone is a single base apart.

The immunoSEQ Assay, a bias-controlled multiplex PCR, was used to amplify TCRbeta CDR3 regions from genomic DNA. For the original study's pipeline: Nucleated cell counts per sample were estimated from amplification of reference gene primers within the assay. To quantify the absolute abundance of each unique TCRbeta CDR3 rearrangement, sequence reads were collapsed and filtered. For each sample, productive Simpson clonality was calculated by taking the square root of Simpson's diversity index across productive rearrangements. Here the immuneACCESS table is served through TCRdb, limited to in-frame sequences with V and J called. Missing clones are a known gap in these copies; in checked studies unresolved V genes cover under half, and the rest lacks a known reason. Clonal size and the V and J genes are those of that table, whereas D and trimming came from the DNA. Recorded for this sample are over 45,000 clones; 83% of them occurred a single time. Of the sample, over 5% falls within the top ten clones.

Overall study results and their limits: The quantity of clinical and demographic metadata differed by source and by participant and was supplied without curation.

Each collaborating institution followed its own protocols to collect whole blood in K2EDTA tubes. For TCRbeta analysis, collaborator samples were shipped as frozen whole blood, as isolated PBMCs, or as DNA extracted from either sample type. The sequenced sample was peripheral blood. The sequence came from a woman aged 80 or over with acute or convalescent COVID-19. The chain is made from TRBV5-8 and TRBJ1-6; the D gene remains uncertain. At the DNA level, the sequence is TGTGCCAGCAGCTTAAGAAGGAGCTCCTATAATTCACCCCTCCACTTT. It is translated as CASSLRRSSYNSPLHF.